This T cell receptor beta chain was obtained from a study of blood T cell repertoires in COVID-19. Across the whole study: Donors in the United States, Italy and Spain gave samples during acute or convalescent COVID-19.

Sequencing used immunoSEQ multiplex PCR; TCRdb keeps in-frame clones, though not all of them. The sample records 90,000 to 120,000 clones, roughly 69% being singletons. The ends lost 10 bases at V and 1 base at J; junction bases unmatched: 2. The CDR3 is 14 residues long. The germline gives CDR1 MDHEN, CDR2 SYDVKM. The chain couples TRBV28 to TRBJ2-3; 13 positions agree with TRBD2. The specimen was peripheral blood. The sequence was collected from an elderly man with acute or convalescent COVID-19. Here the CDR3 reads CAIGTSGGTDTQYF. The CDR3 DNA sequence: TGTGCCATCGGGACTAGCGGGGGCACAGATACGCAGTATTTT.